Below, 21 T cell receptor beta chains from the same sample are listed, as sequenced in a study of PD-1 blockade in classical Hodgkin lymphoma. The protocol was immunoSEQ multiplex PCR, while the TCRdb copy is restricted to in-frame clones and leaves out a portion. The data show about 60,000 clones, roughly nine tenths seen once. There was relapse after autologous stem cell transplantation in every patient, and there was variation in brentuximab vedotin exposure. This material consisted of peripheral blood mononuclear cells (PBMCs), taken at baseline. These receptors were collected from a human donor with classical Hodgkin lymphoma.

CDR3 bases: TGTGCCAGCAGCTTGAGCAGAAATCAGCCCCAGCATTTT. It translates to CASSLSRNQPQHF. The V and J genes are TRBV11-2 and TRBJ1-5; the D is unclear. Trimming removed 3 bases at V and 4 bases at J, with 7 bases between. CDR1 and CDR2 (germline): SGHAT, FQNNGV. This CDR3 is built from 13 residues.

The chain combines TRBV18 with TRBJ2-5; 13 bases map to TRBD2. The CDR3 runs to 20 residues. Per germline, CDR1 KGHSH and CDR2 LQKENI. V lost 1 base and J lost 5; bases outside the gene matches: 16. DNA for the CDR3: TGTGCCAGCTCACCACGTCAGCCCTTCTCCGGACTAGCGGGAGCGGAGACCCAGTACTTC. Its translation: CASSPRQPFSGLAGAETQYF. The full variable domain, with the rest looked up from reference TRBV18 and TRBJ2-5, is NAGVMQNPRHLVRRRGQEARLRCSPMKGHSHVYWYRQLPEEGLKFMVYLQKENIIDESGMPKERFSAEFPKEGPSILRIQQVVRGDSAAYFCASSPRQPFSGLAGAETQYFGPGTRLLVL.

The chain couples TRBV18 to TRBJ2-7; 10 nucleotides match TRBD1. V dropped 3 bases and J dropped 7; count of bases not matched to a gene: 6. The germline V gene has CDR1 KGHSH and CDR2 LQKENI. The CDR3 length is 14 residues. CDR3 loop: CASSPPGQGREQYF. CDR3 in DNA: TGTGCCAGCTCACCTCCGGGACAGGGGAGGGAGCAGTACTTC.

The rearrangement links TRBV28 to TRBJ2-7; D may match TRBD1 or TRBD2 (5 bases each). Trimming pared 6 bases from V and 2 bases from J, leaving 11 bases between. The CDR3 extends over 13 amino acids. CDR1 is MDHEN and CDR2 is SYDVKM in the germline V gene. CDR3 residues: CASRGTPTYEQYF. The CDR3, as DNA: TGTGCCAGCAGGGGGACCCCTACCTACGAGCAGTACTTC.

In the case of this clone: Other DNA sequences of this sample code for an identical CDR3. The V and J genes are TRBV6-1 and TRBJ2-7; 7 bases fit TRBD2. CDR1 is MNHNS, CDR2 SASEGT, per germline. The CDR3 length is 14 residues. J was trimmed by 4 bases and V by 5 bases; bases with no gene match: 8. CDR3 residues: CASSPSLGGYEQYF. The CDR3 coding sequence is TGTGCCAGCAGTCCCTCACTCGGGGGGTACGAGCAGTACTTC.

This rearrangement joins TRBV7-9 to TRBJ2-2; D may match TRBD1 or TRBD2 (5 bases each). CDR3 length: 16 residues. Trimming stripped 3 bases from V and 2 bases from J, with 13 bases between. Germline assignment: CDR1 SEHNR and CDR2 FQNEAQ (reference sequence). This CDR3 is CASSLPGRPNTGELFF. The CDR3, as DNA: TGTGCCAGCAGCTTGCCGGGACGGCCAAACACCGGGGAGCTGTTTTTT.

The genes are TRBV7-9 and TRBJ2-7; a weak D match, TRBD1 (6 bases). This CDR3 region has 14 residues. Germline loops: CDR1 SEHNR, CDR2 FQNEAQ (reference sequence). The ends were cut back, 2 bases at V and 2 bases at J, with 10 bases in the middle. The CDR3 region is CASSLQQGAYEQYF. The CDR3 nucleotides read TGTGCCAGCAGCTTACAACAGGGAGCCTACGAGCAGTACTTC.

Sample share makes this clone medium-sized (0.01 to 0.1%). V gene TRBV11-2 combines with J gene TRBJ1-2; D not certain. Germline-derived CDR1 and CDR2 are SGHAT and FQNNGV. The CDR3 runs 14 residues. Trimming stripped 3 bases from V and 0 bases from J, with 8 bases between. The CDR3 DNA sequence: TGTGCCAGCAGCTTCCCCAACCCTAACTATGGCTACACCTTC. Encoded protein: CASSFPNPNYGYTF.

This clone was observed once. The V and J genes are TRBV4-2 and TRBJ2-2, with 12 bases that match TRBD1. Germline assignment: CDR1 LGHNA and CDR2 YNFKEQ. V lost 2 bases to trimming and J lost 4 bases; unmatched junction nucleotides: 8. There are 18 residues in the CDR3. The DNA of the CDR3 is TGTGCCAGCAGCCAAACCATCCCGGGACAGGGGGCCACCGGGGAGCTGTTTTTT. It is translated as CASSQTIPGQGATGELFF.

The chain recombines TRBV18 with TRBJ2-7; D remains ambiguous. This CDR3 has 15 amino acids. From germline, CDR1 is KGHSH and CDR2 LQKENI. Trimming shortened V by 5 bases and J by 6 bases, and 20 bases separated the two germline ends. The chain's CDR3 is CASSGYNTDFVEQYF. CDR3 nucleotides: TGTGCCAGCTCAGGGTATAACACAGATTTTGTCGAGCAGTACTTC.

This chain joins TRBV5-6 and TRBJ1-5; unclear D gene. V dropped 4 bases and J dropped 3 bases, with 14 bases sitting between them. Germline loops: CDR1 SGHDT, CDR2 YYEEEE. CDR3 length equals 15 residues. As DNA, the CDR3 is TGTGCCAGCAGCCCCGGAAGCGGGCCCAATCAGCCCCAGCATTTT. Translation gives CASSPGSGPNQPQHF.

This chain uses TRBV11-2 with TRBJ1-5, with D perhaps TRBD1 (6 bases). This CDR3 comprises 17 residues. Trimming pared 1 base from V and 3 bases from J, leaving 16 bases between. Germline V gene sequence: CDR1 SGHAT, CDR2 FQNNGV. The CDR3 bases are TGTGCCAGCAGCTTAGTCCCGACAGGTGCAGCCAATCAGCCCCAGCATTTT. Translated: CASSLVPTGAANQPQHF. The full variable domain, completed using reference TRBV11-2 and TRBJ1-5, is EAGVAQSPRYKIIEKRQSVAFWCNPISGHATLYWYQQILGQGPKLLIQFQNNGVVDDSQLPKDRFSAERLKGVDSTLKIQPAKLEDSAVYLCASSLVPTGAANQPQHFGDGTRLSIL.

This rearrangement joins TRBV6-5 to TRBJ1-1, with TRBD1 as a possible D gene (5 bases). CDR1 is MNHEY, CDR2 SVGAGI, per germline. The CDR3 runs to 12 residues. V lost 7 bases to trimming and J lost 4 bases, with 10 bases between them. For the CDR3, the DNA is TGTGCCAGCAAAGACGGGGGCACTGAAGCTTTCTTT. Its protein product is CASKDGGTEAFF.

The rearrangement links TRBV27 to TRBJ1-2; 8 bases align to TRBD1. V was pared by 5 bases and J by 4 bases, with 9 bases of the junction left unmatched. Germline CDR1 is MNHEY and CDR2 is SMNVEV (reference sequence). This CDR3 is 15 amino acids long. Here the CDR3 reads CASSTGQGFFYGYTF. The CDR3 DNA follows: TGTGCCAGCAGTACTGGACAGGGTTTTTTCTATGGCTACACCTTC.

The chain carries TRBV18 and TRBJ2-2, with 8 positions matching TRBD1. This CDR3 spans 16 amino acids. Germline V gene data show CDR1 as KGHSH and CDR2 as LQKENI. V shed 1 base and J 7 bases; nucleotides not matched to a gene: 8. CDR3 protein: CASSPRQGSLGGELFF. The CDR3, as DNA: TGTGCCAGCTCACCACGACAGGGGAGTCTTGGCGGGGAGCTGTTTTTT.

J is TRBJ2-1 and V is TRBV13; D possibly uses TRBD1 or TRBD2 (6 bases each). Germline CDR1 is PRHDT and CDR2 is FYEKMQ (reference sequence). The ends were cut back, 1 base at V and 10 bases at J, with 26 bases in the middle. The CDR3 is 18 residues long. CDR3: CASSLESHGGRGQWEQFF. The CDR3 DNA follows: TGTGCCAGCAGCTTAGAGTCCCACGGGGGAAGGGGACAATGGGAGCAGTTCTTC.

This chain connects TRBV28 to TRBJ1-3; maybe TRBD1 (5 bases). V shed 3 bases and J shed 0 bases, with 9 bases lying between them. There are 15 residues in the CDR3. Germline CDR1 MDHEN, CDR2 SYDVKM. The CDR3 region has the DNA TGTGCCAGCAGTTTTCGGGGGAGCTCTGGAAACACCATATATTTT. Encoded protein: CASSFRGSSGNTIYF.

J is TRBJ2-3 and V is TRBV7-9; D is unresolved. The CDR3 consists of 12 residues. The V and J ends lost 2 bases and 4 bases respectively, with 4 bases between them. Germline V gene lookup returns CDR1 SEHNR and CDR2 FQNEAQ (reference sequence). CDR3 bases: TGTGCCAGCAGCTTACAGGCAGATACGCAGTATTTT. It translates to CASSLQADTQYF.

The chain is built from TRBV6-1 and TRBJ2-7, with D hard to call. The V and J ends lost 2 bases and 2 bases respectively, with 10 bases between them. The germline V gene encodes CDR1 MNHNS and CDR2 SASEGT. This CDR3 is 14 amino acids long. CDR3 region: CASSELAVTYEQYF. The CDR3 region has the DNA TGTGCCAGCAGTGAATTGGCAGTAACCTACGAGCAGTACTTC.

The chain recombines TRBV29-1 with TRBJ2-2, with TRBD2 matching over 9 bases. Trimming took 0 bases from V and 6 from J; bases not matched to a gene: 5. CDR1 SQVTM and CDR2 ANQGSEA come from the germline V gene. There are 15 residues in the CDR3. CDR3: CSVEDRLAAAGELFF. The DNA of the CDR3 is TGCAGCGTTGAAGACCGACTAGCGGCAGCCGGGGAGCTGTTTTTT.

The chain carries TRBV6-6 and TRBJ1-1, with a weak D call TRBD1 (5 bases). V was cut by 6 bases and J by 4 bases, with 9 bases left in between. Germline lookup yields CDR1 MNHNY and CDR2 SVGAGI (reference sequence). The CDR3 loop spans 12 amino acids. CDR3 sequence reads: CASSWGGTEAFF. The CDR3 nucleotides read TGTGCCAGCAGCTGGGGGGGCACTGAAGCTTTCTTT.